This T cell receptor beta chain stems from a study of cytomegalovirus exposure and HLA in healthy donors. The primer mix had 60 Vbeta and 13 Jbeta primers. Clones were read by immunoSEQ multiplex PCR, and TCRdb kept only the in-frame ones, dropping some. The sample yields approximately 140,000 clones, roughly 87% seen once. The source material was PBMCs. The receptor was isolated from a woman aged 40 to 50 in good health and CMV-seronegative.

The CDR3: CASILQGTGDGYTF. Here the CDR3 DNA reads TGTGCCAGCATTCTACAGGGAACCGGGGATGGCTACACCTTC. This rearrangement joins TRBV2 to TRBJ1-2, with a tentative D call TRBD1 (6 bases). The CDR3 covers 14 residues. CDR1 is SNHLY, CDR2 FYNNEI, per germline. With 7 bases removed from V and 6 bases from J, the gap between germline ends came to 18 bases.